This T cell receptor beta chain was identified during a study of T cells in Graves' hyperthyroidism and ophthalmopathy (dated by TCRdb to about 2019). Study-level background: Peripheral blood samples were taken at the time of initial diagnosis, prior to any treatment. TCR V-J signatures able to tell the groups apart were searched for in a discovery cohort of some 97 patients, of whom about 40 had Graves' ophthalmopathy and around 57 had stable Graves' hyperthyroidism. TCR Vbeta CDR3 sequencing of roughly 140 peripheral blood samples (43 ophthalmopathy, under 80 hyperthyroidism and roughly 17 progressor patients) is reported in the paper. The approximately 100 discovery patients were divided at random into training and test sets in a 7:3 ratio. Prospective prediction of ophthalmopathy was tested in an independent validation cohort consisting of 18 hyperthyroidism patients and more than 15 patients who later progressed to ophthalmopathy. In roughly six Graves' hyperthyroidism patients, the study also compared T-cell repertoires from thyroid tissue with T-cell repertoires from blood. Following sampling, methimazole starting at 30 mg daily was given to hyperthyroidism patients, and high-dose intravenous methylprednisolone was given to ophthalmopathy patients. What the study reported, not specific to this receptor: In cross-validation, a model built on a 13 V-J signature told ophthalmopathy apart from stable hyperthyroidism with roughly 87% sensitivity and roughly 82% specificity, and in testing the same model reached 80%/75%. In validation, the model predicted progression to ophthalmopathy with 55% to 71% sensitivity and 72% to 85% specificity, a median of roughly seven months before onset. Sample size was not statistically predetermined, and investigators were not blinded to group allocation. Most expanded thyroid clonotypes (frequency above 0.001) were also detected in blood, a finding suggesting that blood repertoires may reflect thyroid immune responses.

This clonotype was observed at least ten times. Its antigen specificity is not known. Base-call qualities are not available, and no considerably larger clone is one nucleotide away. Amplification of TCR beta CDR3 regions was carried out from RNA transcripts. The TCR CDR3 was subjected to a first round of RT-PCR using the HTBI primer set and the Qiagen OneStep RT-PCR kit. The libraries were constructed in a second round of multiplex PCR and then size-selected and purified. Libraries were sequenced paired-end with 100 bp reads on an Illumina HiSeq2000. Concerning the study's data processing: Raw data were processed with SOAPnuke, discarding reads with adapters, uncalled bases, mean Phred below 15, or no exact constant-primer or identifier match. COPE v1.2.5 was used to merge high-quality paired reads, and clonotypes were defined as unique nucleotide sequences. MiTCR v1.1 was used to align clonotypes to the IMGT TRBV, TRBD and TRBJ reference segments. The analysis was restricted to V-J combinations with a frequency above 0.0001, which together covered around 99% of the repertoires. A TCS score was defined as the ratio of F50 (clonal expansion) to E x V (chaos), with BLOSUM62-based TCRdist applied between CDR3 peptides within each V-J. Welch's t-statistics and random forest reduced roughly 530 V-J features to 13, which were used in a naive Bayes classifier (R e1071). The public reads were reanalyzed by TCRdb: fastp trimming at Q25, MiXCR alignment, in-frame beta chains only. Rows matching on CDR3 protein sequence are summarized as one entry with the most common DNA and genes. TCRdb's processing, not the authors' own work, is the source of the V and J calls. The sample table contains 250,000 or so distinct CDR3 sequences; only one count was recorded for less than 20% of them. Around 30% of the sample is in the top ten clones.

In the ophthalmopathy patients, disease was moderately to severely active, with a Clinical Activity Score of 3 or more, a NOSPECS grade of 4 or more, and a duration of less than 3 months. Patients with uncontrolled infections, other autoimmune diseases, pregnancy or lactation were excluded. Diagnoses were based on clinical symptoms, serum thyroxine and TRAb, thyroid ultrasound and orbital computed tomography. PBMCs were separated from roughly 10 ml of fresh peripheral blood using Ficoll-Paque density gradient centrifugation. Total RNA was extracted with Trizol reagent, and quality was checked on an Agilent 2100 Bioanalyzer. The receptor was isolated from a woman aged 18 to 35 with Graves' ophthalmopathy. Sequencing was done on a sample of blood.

The CDR3 region: CASSSSRVEKLFF. The bases are TGTGCCAGCAGCTCCTCAAGGGTTGAAAAACTGTTTTTT. The chain uses TRBV7-9 and TRBJ1-4, with the identity of the D gene unclear. Trimming at the junction amounts to 4 bases on V and 7 bases on J, and the germline ends lie 10 bases apart. Including cysteine and phenylalanine, the CDR3 has 13 amino acids. The read is trimmed to its CDR3 DNA, 39 bases read in frame from base 1. The germline V gene (reference sequence) supplies CDR1 SEHNR and CDR2 FQNEAQ. The CDR3, completed at both ends by the reference TRBV7-9 and TRBJ1-4 genes, gives the full variable domain DTGVSQNPRHKITKRGQNVTFRCDPISEHNRLYWYRQTLGQGPEFLTYFQNEAQLEKSRLLSDRFSAERPKGSFSTLEIQRTEQGDSAMYLCASSSSRVEKLFFGSGTQLSVL.